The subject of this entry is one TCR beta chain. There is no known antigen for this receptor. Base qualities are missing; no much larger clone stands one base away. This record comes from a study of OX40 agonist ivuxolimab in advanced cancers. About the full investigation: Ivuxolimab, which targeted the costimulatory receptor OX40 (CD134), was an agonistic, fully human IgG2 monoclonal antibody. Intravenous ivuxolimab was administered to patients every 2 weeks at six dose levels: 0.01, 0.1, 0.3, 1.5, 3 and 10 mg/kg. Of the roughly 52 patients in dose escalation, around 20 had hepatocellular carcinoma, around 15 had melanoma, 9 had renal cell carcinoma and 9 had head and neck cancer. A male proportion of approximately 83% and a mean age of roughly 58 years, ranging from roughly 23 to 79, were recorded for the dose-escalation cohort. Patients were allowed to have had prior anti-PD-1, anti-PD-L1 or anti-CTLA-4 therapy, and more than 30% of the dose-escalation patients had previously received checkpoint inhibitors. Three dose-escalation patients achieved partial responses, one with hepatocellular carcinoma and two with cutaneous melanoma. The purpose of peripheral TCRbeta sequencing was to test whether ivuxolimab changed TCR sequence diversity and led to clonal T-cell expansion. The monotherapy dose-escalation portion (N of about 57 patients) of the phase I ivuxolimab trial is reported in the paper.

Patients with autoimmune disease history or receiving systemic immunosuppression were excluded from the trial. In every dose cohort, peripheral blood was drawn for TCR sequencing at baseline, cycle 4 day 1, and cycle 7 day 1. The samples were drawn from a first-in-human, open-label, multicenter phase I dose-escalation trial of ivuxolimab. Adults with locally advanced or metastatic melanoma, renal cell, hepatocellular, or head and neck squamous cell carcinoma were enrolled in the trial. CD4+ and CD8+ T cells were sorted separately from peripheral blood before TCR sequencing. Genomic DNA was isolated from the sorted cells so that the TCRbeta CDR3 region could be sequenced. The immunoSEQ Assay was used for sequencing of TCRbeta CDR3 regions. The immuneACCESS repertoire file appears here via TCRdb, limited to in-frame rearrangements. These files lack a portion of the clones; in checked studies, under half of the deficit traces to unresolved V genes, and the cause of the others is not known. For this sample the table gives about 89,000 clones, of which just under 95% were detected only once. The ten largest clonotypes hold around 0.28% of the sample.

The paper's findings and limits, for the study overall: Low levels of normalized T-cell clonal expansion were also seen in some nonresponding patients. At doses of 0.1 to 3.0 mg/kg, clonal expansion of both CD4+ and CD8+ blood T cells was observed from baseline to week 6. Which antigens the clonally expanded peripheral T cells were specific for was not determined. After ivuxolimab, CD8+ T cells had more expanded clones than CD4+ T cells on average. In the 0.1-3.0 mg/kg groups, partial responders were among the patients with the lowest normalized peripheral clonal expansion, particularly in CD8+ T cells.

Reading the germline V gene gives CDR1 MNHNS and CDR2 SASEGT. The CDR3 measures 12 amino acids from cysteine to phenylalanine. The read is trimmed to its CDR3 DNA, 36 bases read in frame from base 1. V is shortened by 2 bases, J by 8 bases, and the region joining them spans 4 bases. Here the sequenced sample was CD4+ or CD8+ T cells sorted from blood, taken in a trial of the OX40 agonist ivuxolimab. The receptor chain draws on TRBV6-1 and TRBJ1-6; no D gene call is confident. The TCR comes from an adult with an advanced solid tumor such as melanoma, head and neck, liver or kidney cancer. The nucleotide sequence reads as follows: TGTGCCAGCAGTGAACCCTATTCACCCCTCCACTTT. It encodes CASSEPYSPLHF.